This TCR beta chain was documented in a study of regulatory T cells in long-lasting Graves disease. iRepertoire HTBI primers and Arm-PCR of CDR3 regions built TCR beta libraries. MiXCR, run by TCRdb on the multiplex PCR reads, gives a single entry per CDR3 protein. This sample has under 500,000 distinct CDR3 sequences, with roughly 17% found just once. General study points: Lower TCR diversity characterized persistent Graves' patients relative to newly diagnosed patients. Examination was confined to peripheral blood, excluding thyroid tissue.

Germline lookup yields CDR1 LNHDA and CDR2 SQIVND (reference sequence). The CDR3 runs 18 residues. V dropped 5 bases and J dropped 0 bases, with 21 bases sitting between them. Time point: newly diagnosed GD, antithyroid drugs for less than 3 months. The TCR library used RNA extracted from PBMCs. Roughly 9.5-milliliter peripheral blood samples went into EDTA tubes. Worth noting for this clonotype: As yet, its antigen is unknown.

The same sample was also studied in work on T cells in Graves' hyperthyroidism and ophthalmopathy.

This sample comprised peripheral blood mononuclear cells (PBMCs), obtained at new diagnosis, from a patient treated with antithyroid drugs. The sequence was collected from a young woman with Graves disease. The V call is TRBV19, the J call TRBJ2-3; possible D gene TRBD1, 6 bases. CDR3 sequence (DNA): TGTGCCAGTAGTTTGGACAGCTACTATGAAACTAGCACAGATACGCAGTATTTT. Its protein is CASSLDSYYETSTDTQYF.